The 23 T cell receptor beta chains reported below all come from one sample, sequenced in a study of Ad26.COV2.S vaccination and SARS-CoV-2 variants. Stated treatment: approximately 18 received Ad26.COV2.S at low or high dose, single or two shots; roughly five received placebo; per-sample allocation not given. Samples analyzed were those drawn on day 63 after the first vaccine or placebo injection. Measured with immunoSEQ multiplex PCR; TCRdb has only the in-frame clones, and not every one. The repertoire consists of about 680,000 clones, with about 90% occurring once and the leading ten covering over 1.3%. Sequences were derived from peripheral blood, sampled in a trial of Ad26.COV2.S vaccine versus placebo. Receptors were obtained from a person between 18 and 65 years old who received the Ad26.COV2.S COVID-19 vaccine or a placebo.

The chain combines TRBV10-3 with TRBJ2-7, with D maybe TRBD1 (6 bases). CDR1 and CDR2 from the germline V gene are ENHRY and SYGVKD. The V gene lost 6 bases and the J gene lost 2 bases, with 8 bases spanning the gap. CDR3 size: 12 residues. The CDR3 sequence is CAISQGTYEQYF. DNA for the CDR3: TGTGCCATCAGCCAGGGGACCTACGAGCAGTACTTC.

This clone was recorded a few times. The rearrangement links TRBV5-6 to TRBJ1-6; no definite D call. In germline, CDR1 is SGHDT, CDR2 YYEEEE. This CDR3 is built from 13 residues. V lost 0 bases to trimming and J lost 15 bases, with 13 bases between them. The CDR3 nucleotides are TGTGCCAGCAGCTTGGCCGGGGTCTTTCGCCTCCACTTT. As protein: CASSLAGVFRLHF.

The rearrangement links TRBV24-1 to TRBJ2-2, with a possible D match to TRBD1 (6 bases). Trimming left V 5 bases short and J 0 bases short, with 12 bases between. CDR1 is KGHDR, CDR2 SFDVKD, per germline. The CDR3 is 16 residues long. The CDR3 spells CATSVSGATNTGELFF. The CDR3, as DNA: TGTGCCACCAGTGTTTCAGGGGCGACGAACACCGGGGAGCTGTTTTTT.

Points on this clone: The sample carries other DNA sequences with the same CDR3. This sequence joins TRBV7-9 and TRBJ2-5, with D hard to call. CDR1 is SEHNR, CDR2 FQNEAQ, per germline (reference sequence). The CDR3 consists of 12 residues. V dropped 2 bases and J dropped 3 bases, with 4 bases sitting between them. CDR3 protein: CASSLREETQYF. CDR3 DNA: TGTGCCAGCAGCTTAAGGGAAGAGACCCAGTACTTC.

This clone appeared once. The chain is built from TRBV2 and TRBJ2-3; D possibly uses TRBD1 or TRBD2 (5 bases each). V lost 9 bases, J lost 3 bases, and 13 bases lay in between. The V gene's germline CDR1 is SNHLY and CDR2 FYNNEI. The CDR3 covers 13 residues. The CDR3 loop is CARILGETDTQYF. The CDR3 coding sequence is TGTGCCAGGATACTAGGGGAAACAGATACGCAGTATTTT.

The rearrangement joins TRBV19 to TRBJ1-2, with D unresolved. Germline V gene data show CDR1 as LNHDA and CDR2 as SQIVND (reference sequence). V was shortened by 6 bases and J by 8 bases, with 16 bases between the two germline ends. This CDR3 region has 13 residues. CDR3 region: CASRYPSSSGYTF. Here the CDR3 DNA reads TGTGCCAGTAGATACCCCTCCAGTTCGGGCTACACCTTC.

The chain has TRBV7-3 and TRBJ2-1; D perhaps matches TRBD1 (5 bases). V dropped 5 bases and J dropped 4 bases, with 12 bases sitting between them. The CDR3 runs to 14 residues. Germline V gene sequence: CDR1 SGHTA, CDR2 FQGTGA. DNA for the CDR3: TGTGCCAGCAGCCCCATCCAGGGATACAATGAGCAGTTCTTC. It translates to CASSPIQGYNEQFF. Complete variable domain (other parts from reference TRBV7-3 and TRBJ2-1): GAGVSQTPSNKVTEKGKYVELRCDPISGHTALYWYRQSLGQGPEFLIYFQGTGAADDSGLPNDRFFAVRPEGSVSTLKIQRTERGDSAVYLCASSPIQGYNEQFFGPGTRLTVL.

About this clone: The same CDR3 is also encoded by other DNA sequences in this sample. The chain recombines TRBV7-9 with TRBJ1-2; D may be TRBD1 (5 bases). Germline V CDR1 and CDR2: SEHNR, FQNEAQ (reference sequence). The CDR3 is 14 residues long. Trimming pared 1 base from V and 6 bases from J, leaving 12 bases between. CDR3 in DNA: TGTGCCAGCAGCTTAGGGCAGGGTCGGGATGGCTACACCTTC. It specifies CASSLGQGRDGYTF. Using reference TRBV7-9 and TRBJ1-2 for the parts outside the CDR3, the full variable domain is DTGVSQNPRHKITKRGQNVTFRCDPISEHNRLYWYRQTLGQGPEFLTYFQNEAQLEKSRLLSDRFSAERPKGSFSTLEIQRTEQGDSAMYLCASSLGQGRDGYTFGSGTRLTVV.

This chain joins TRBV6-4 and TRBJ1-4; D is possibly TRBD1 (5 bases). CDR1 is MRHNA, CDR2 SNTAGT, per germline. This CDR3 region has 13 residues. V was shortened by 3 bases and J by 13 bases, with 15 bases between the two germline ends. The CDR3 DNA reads TGTGCCAGCAGTGAGTCGGGGCCCGGACCACTGTTTTTT. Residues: CASSESGPGPLFF.

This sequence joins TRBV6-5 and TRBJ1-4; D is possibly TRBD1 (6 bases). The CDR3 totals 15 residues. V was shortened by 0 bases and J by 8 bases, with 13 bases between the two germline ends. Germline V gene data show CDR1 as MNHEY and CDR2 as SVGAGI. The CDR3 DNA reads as TGTGCCAGCAGTTACTCGCCGACAGGCAACGAAAAACTGTTTTTT. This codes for CASSYSPTGNEKLFF.

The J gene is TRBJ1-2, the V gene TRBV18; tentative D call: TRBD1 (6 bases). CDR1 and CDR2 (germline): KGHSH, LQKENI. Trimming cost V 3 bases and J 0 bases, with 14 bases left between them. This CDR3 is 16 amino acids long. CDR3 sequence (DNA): TGTGCCAGCTCACCCGGAGACAGGACAGCTAACTATGGCTACACCTTC. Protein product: CASSPGDRTANYGYTF.

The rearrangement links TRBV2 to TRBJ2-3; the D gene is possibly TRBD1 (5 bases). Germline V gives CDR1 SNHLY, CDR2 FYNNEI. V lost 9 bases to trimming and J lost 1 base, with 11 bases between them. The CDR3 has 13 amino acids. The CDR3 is CASGTGRTDTQYF. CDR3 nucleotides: TGTGCCAGTGGTACAGGCCGCACAGATACGCAGTATTTT.

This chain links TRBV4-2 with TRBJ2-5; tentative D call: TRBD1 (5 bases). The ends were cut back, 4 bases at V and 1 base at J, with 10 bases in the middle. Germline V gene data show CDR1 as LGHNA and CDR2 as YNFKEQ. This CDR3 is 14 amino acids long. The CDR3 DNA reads TGTGCCAGCAGCCCCGGACAAGCCCAAGAGACCCAGTACTTC. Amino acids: CASSPGQAQETQYF.

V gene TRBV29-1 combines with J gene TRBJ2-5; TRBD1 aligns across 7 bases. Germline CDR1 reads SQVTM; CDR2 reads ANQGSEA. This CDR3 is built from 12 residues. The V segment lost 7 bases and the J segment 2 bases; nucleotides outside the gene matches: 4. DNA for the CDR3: TGCAGCGCTGGGACAGAGCAAGAGACCCAGTACTTC. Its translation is CSAGTEQETQYF. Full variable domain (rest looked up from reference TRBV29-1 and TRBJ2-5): SAVISQKPSRDICQRGTSLTIQCQVDSQVTMMFWYRQQPGQSLTLIATANQGSEATYESGFVIDKFPISRPNLTFSTLTVSNMSPEDSSIYLCSAGTEQETQYFGPGTRLLVL.

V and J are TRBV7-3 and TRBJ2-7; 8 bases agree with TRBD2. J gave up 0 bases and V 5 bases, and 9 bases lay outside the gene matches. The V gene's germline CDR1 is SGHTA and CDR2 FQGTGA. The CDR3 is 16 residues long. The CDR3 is CASSGSLGLASYEQYF. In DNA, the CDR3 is TGTGCCAGCAGCGGTAGCCTCGGACTAGCCTCCTACGAGCAGTACTTC. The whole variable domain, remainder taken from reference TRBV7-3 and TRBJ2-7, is GAGVSQTPSNKVTEKGKYVELRCDPISGHTALYWYRQSLGQGPEFLIYFQGTGAADDSGLPNDRFFAVRPEGSVSTLKIQRTERGDSAVYLCASSGSLGLASYEQYFGPGTRLTVT.

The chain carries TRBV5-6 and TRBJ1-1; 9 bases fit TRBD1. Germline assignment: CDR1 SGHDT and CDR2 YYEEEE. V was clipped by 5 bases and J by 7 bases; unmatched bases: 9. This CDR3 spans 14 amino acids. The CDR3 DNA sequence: TGTGCCAGCAGATCCCTACAGGGGGCCGTTGAAGCTTTCTTT. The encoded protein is CASRSLQGAVEAFF.

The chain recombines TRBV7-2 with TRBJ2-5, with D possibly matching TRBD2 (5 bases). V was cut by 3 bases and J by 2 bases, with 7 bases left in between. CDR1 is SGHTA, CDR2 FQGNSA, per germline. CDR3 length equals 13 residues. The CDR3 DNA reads TGTGCCAGCAGCTTTAAGCGGCAAGAGACCCAGTACTTC. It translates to CASSFKRQETQYF.

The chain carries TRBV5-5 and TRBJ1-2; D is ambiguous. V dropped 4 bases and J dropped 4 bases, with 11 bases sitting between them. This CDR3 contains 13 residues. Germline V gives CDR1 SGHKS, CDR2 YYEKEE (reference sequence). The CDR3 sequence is CASSPPRVYGYTF. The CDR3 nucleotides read TGTGCCAGCAGCCCCCCCCGGGTCTATGGCTACACCTTC.

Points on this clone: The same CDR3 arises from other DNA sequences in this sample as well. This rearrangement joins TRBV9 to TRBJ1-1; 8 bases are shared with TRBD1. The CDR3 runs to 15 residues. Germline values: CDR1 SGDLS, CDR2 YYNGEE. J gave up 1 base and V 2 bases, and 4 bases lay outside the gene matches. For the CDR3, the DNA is TGTGCCAGCAGCGTGTCCGGGACAGGGAACACTGAAGCTTTCTTT. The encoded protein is CASSVSGTGNTEAFF.

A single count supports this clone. CDR3: CASSLLSRREVETQYF. In DNA form, the CDR3 reads TGTGCCAGCAGCTTGTTGAGTCGGCGGGAGGTAGAGACCCAGTACTTC. V is TRBV5-4 and J is TRBJ2-5; 8 nucleotides line up with TRBD2. Germline CDR1 is SGHNT and CDR2 is YYREEE (reference sequence). The CDR3 runs to 16 residues. The ends lost 1 base at V and 4 bases at J; junction bases unmatched: 9.

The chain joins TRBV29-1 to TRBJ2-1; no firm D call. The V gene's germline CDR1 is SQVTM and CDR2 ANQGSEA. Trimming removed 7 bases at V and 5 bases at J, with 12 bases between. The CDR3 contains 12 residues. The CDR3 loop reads CSALAQHNEQFF. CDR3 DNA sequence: TGCAGCGCCCTGGCGCAGCACAATGAGCAGTTCTTC.

The CDR3 region is CASSERPGNREQFF. The CDR3 nucleotides read TGTGCCAGCAGTGAACGACCCGGGAATAGGGAACAGTTCTTC. The chain links TRBV2 to TRBJ2-1; the D gene is possibly TRBD2 (5 bases). This CDR3 spans 14 amino acids. Germline V gene lookup returns CDR1 SNHLY and CDR2 FYNNEI. Trimming stripped 2 bases from V and 13 bases from J, with 18 bases between.

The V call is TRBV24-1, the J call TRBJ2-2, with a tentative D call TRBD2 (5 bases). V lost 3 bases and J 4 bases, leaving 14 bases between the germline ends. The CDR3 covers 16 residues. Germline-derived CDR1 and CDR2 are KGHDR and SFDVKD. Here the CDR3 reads CATSDGFTAGTGELFF. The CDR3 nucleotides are TGTGCCACCAGTGATGGGTTTACTGCGGGCACCGGGGAGCTGTTTTTT.